This T cell receptor (beta chain) is drawn from a study of long-term antiretroviral therapy in people with HIV. Study in general: The earliest samples came about a decade before the 2015 immediate-ART recommendation. The study, taken as a whole, reports: Someone took the blood between about 2003 and 2018, maybe while older ART regimens were in use.

It was version v3.0 of the immunoSEQ assay that was run at survey level. Some clones are missing from TCRdb's copy, which holds only in-frame ones; the method was immunoSEQ multiplex PCR. The table lists tens of thousands of clones, 76% of them singletons, with 11% in the top ten. CDR1 and CDR2 (germline): LNHNV, YYDKDF (reference sequence). Trimming removed 0 bases from V and 4 bases from J, with 10 bases in between. CDR3 length: 15 amino acids. Note on this clone: Antigen: not known.

The rearrangement links TRBV15 to TRBJ1-3; D uncertain. Source: unsorted PBMCs, taken 1.1 years before starting antiretroviral therapy. This receptor was identified in a woman between 35 and 50 years old with HIV. CDR3 coding DNA: TGTGCCACCAGCAGAGATCGGGGTGTCGGAAACACCATATATTTT. Translated: CATSRDRGVGNTIYF.